One and the same sample provided the 8 T cell receptor beta chains below, sequenced in a study of vaccination and CD4 T cells after COVID-19. Their antigen targets remain unknown. Specified treatment: approximately 9-day PBMC culture with coronavirus spike peptide pools or control peptides (ViraFEST assay). Once obtained from cultured CD4+ T cells, the DNA was sequenced using the Oncomine TCR Beta short-read assay. From the PCR reads, TCRdb called clonotypes with MiXCR, one entry per CDR3 protein. The sample lists roughly 13,000 distinct CDR3 sequences, around 61% seen once, with over 12% in the top ten. Material for sequencing was CD4+ T cells from blood, cultured in vitro. Receptors were obtained from a human donor who had recovered from COVID-19.

This chain uses TRBV6-5 with TRBJ2-5; a possible D gene is TRBD2 (5 bases). Deletions cut 2 bases from V and 7 bases from J, with 5 bases between. The CDR3 has 11 amino acids. From germline, CDR1 is MNHEY and CDR2 SVGAGI. The CDR3 DNA is TGTGCCAGCAGTTACGGGAGGACCCAGTACTTC. Translating gives CASSYGRTQYF.

J is TRBJ2-3 and V is TRBV6-1; D may correspond to TRBD1 or TRBD2 (5 bases each). Per germline, CDR1 MNHNS and CDR2 SASEGT. The CDR3 is 17 residues long. The V end was cut by 8 bases, the J end by 1 base, with 22 bases between. CDR3 nucleotides: TGTGCCAGCTCGCGAGGGGCTGTGGTCCCAGGCACAGATACGCAGTATTTT. It is translated as CASSRGAVVPGTDTQYF.

The J gene is TRBJ1-1, the V gene TRBV2, with 7 bases lining up with TRBD1. This CDR3 is built from 16 residues. Germline V lookup: CDR1 SNHLY, CDR2 FYNNEI. Trimming cost V 3 bases and J 0 bases; bases outside gene matches: 7. CDR3 bases: TGTGCCAGCAGTGACGGGGGACAGACAATGAACACTGAAGCTTTCTTT. The encoded protein is CASSDGGQTMNTEAFF.

This chain links TRBV6-5 with TRBJ2-5, with 7 bases identical to TRBD1. The CDR3 has 15 residues. The V and J ends lost 0 bases and 5 bases, in that order; junction bases with no gene match: 6. The germline V gene encodes CDR1 MNHEY and CDR2 SVGAGI. The CDR3 DNA sequence: TGTGCCAGCAGTTACTCGAGGGGGCGAACGGAGACCCAGTACTTC. As protein: CASSYSRGRTETQYF.

The chain joins TRBV28 to TRBJ1-2; D is ambiguous. This CDR3 has 12 amino acids. Germline lookup yields CDR1 MDHEN and CDR2 SYDVKM. V was pared by 6 bases and J by 2 bases, with 7 bases between. The CDR3 DNA reads as TGTGCCAGCAGCTTGAAGAACTATGGCTACACCTTC. It translates to CASSLKNYGYTF.

In DNA form, the CDR3 reads TGTGCCAGCAGTTTATCACCGGACCCCTCGTGGGGCTACACCTTC. This gives the protein CASSLSPDPSWGYTF. The chain employs TRBV27 and TRBJ1-2; D remains unclear. Germline values: CDR1 MNHEY, CDR2 SMNVEV (reference sequence). The V end was cut by 0 bases, the J end by 8 bases, with 16 bases between. The CDR3 is 15 amino acids.

The V and J genes are TRBV6-1 and TRBJ1-2, with D maybe TRBD1 (5 bases). The CDR3 length is 15 residues. V gave up 2 bases and J gave up 4 bases, with 14 bases separating them. The germline V gene encodes CDR1 MNHNS and CDR2 SASEGT. In DNA, the CDR3 is TGTGCCAGCAGTGAACCCCGACAGACCGCCTATGGCTACACCTTC. This codes for CASSEPRQTAYGYTF.

The chain recombines TRBV19 with TRBJ2-5; the D gene is possibly TRBD1 (5 bases). The V gene's germline CDR1 is LNHDA and CDR2 SQIVND (reference sequence). CDR3 length equals 14 residues. Trimming stripped 1 base from V and 5 bases from J, with 11 bases between. CDR3 region: CASSIGQGRETQYF. The CDR3 bases are TGTGCCAGTAGTATAGGGCAGGGAAGGGAGACCCAGTACTTC.